This T cell receptor (beta chain) stems from a study of blood T cell repertoires in COVID-19. Method: immunoSEQ multiplex PCR; TCRdb's copy keeps in-frame clones and lacks some. The data show under 100,000 clones, 75% to 90% seen once. The V and J ends lost 6 bases and 2 bases, in that order; junction bases with no gene match: 3. Germline CDR1 and CDR2: MNHEY and SVGAGI. This CDR3 spans 14 amino acids. This TCR was recovered from a man in his sixties with COVID-19, enrolled during active disease. The genes are TRBV6-5 and TRBJ1-3, with 8 nucleotides matching TRBD1. The source material was peripheral blood. The CDR3 region has the DNA TGTGCCAGCAGGACAGGGGAAGCTGGAAACACCATATATTTT. It is translated as CASRTGEAGNTIYF.